Presented here are 27 T cell receptor beta chains from one specimen sequenced in a study of read filtering for tumor transcriptome and immune sequencing. From 300 to 400 ng of RNA, a library with molecular barcoded alpha/delta and beta/gamma adaptors was made. TCRdb processed the reads anew with MiXCR; each CDR3 protein has one entry. The sample shows 94,000 or so distinct CDR3 sequences, 9% to 15% of them seen only once. The specimen was a population of CD138-negative cells sorted from bone marrow. These receptors all stem from a donor at least 40 years old with multiple myeloma.

This clonotype was observed at least ten times. This rearrangement joins TRBV7-2 to TRBJ2-1; 7 bases line up with TRBD2. CDR1 SGHTA and CDR2 FQGNSA come from the germline V gene. Trimming cost V 6 bases and J 0 bases; bases outside gene matches: 8. The CDR3 has 16 residues. The CDR3 loop is CASSIVGGSSYNEQFF. CDR3 sequence (DNA): TGTGCCAGCAGTATAGTGGGGGGGAGCTCCTACAATGAGCAGTTCTTC.

This clonotype was observed many times. V and J are TRBV20-1 and TRBJ2-3; D perhaps matches TRBD2 (5 bases). Trimming removed 4 bases at V and 0 bases at J, with 14 bases between. Germline CDR1 and CDR2: DFQATT and SNEGSKA (reference sequence). The CDR3 length is 15 residues. CDR3 in DNA: TGCAGTGCTACCCACCCAGCGGAGAGCACAGATACGCAGTATTTT. It specifies CSATHPAESTDTQYF.

This clonotype was observed at least ten times. V and J are TRBV7-9 and TRBJ2-7; 7 bases are a match to TRBD1. The germline gives CDR1 SEHNR, CDR2 FQNEAQ (reference sequence). The CDR3 length is 14 residues. The V segment lost 5 bases and the J segment 1 base; nucleotides outside the gene matches: 5. DNA for the CDR3: TGTGCCAGCAGCGTGAGGGACAGTTCCTACGAGCAGTACTTC. Translation: CASSVRDSSYEQYF.

There are many counts of this clonotype. This chain joins TRBV15 and TRBJ2-3, with 9 bases that match TRBD2. Per the germline V gene, CDR1 is LNHNV and CDR2 is YYDKDF (reference sequence). This CDR3 is built from 19 residues. Trimming at V came to 1 base and at J to 1 base, leaving 12 bases not matched to a gene. The CDR3 DNA follows: TGTGCCACCAGCAGAGTTGCGGGAGGGGGACCCCTGGGCACAGATACGCAGTATTTT. Its protein product is CATSRVAGGGPLGTDTQYF.

There are many counts of this clonotype. The chain uses TRBV28 and TRBJ2-1; 11 nucleotides line up with TRBD2. The CDR3 has 16 amino acids. V was clipped by 6 bases and J by 4 bases; unmatched bases: 8. Germline loops: CDR1 MDHEN, CDR2 SYDVKM. As DNA, the CDR3 is TGTGCCAGCAGCCCCACACTAGCGGGAGTTTACAATGAGCAGTTCTTC. Protein: CASSPTLAGVYNEQFF.

As to this clonotype: Only one base separates this from a far larger clonotype, so it likely reflects a read error. The chain has TRBV7-2 and TRBJ2-7; D might be TRBD2 (6 bases). The germline CDR1 and CDR2 sequences are SGHTA and FQGNSA. The CDR3 runs to 14 residues. DNA for the CDR3: TGTGCCAGCGGTCGCACGGGAGTAGACTACGAGCAGTGCTTC. Translation gives CASGRTGVDYEQCF.

This clonotype was counted ten times or more. The chain carries TRBV21-1 and TRBJ2-5. TRBV21-1 is a pseudogene segment. The CDR3 is made up of 17 amino acids. In DNA form, the CDR3 reads TGTGCCAGCAGCAAAGAAGTTGGCAGGCCTAATGAAGAGACCCAGTACTTC. It yields the protein CASSKEVGRPNEETQYF.

This clonotype has a count of ten or more. The chain links TRBV4-2 to TRBJ2-1; perhaps TRBD2 as D (5 bases). V was pared by 0 bases and J by 6 bases, with 12 bases between. The germline CDR1 and CDR2 sequences are LGHNA and YNFKEQ. The CDR3 totals 15 residues. The CDR3 is CASSQEGRELNEQFF. In DNA form, the CDR3 reads TGTGCCAGCAGCCAAGAGGGAAGGGAGCTCAATGAGCAGTTCTTC.

Of note for this clonotype: Because the CDR3 is missing its conserved closing phenylalanine or tryptophan, this is likely a read error. The CDR3 region has the DNA TGTGCCAGCAGGGACAATGAGCAGTTCCTC. The encoded protein is CASRDNEQFL. The genes are TRBV28 and TRBJ2-1; D uncertain. The CDR3 has 10 residues. V was cut by 6 bases and J by 5 bases, with 2 bases left in between. The germline CDR1 and CDR2 sequences are MDHEN and SYDVKM.

This clonotype came up many times. The rearrangement links TRBV30 to TRBJ2-2; maybe TRBD1 (6 bases). The CDR3 has 13 amino acids. Germline V CDR1 and CDR2: GTSNPN, SVGIG (reference sequence). The CDR3 DNA is TGTGCAATGGGGCAGGGGTTAACCGGGGAGCTGTTTTTT. Its protein product is CAMGQGLTGELFF.

This clonotype was seen ten or more times. The J gene is TRBJ2-1, the V gene TRBV23-1; 10 bases line up with TRBD2. TRBV23-1 is an ORF; its function is uncertain. V lost 2 bases and J lost 15; bases outside the gene matches: 16. This CDR3 has 16 residues. In DNA form, the CDR3 reads TGCGCCAGCAGTCAAGACCCCTCACCGGGACTAGCGCCGGGGTTCTTC. This gives the protein CASSQDPSPGLAPGFF.

As for this clonotype: The junction differs from germline at one of its ends, possibly a read error. V usage is TRBV4-1 and J usage is TRBJ2-1; D is ambiguous. Germline V gives CDR1 MGHRA, CDR2 YSYEKL. The CDR3 totals 16 residues. CDR3 DNA: TGCGCCGGCAGCCCGTACCGAACGCGCTCCTACAATGAGCAGTTCTTC. This gives the protein CAGSPYRTRSYNEQFF.

This clonotype was recorded many times. The rearrangement links TRBV20-1 to TRBJ2-5, with 14 bases that match TRBD2. CDR1 and CDR2 from the germline V gene are DFQATT and SNEGSKA (reference sequence). CDR3 size: 15 residues. Trimming cost V 6 bases and J 9 bases; bases outside gene matches: 12. The CDR3 DNA reads TGCAGTGCCCCGGGACTAGCGGGAGCTCGAGCGGCCCAGTACTTC. This codes for CSAPGLAGARAAQYF.

This clonotype was observed at least ten times. The chain links TRBV7-6 to TRBJ2-3; 8 bases agree with TRBD2. Trimming at V came to 5 bases and at J to 3 bases, leaving 10 bases not matched to a gene. CDR1 is SGHVS, CDR2 FNYEAQ, per germline. This CDR3 is built from 16 residues. CDR3 DNA sequence: TGTGCCAGCAGCGACCCGAGCGGGAGAAGAACAGATACGCAGTATTTT. It specifies CASSDPSGRRTDTQYF.

This clonotype was counted ten times or more. The CDR3 ends on some other residue instead of the conserved phenylalanine or tryptophan, so this is likely a read error. This chain joins TRBV29-1 and TRBJ1-1; D remains unclear. This CDR3 contains 13 residues. Trimming pared 1 base from V and 0 bases from J, leaving 6 bases between. CDR1 is SQVTM, CDR2 ANQGSEA, per germline. The CDR3 region is CSVEGRMNTEAFS. In DNA form, the CDR3 reads TGCAGCGTTGAAGGTCGGATGAACACTGAAGCTTTCTCT.

Regarding this clonotype: No DNA is shown, since the ends of the CDR3 on it are uncertain; the CDR3 is the one TCRdb lists. The V call is TRBV7-3, the J call TRBJ2-1; the table calls TRBD1, which could not be checked here. Looked up from germline, CDR1 is SGHTA and CDR2 is FQGTGA. The CDR3 is 17 residues long, counting both termini. The CDR3 protein is CASSAVGQGNSYNEQLF.

This clonotype was counted at least ten times. This chain links TRBV11-2 with TRBJ2-1; 9 bases align to TRBD1. The CDR3 has 16 residues. J lost 8 bases, V lost 1 base, and 9 bases had no gene match. Germline-derived CDR1 and CDR2 are SGHAT and FQNNGV. This CDR3 reads CASSLVETGGGDEQFF. CDR3 coding DNA: TGTGCCAGCAGCTTAGTGGAGACAGGGGGAGGGGATGAGCAGTTCTTC.

This clonotype was recorded at least ten times. The gene calls are TRBV20-1 and TRBJ2-7; the D gene is possibly TRBD1 (6 bases). V gave up 0 bases and J gave up 7 bases, with 19 bases separating them. The CDR3 sequence is 15 residues long. The germline gives CDR1 DFQATT, CDR2 SNEGSKA (reference sequence). CDR3 region: CSARDSRTATSEQYF. CDR3 in DNA: TGCAGTGCTAGAGATTCCAGGACAGCCACATCAGAGCAGTACTTC.

This clonotype was picked up many times. The CDR3 nucleotides read TGTGCTAGTGGTCCACGGGATCCAGCAGATACGCAGTATTTT. Its translation: CASGPRDPADTQYF. The rearrangement uses TRBV12-5 and TRBJ2-3; a possible D gene is TRBD2 (5 bases). Trimming removed 5 bases at V and 4 bases at J, with 13 bases between. The CDR3 is made up of 14 amino acids. Germline lookup yields CDR1 LGHNT and CDR2 FRNRAP.

This clonotype came up many times. The chain uses TRBV10-3 and TRBJ2-1; D uncertain. The CDR3 is 14 amino acids. With 4 bases removed from V and 5 bases from J, the gap between germline ends came to 12 bases. In germline, CDR1 is ENHRY, CDR2 SYGVKD. The CDR3: CAISGTAVDNEQFF. DNA for the CDR3: TGTGCCATCAGTGGGACGGCGGTGGACAATGAGCAGTTCTTC.

This clonotype was seen a handful of times. A clone one base away is much larger, so this may be a read error. The gene calls are TRBV7-2 and TRBJ2-5; 14 bases align to TRBD2. In germline, CDR1 is SGHTA, CDR2 FQGNSA. With 2 bases clipped from V and 5 bases from J, the junction kept 4 bases outside the gene matches. This CDR3 has 16 residues. The chain's CDR3 is CASSLIGLAGGETQYF. CDR3 bases: TGTGCCAGCAGCTTAATCGGACTAGCGGGAGGCGAGACCCAGTACTTC.

The sample holds many counts of this clonotype. J is TRBJ2-3 and V is TRBV28, with 9 bases that match TRBD2. This CDR3 is 16 amino acids long. V lost 7 bases, J lost 4 bases, and 12 bases stayed unmatched. Germline-derived CDR1 and CDR2 are MDHEN and SYDVKM. For the CDR3, the DNA is TGTGCCAGCACTAAGGTAGCGGGAGTTTCGGCAGATACGCAGTATTTT. Its protein product is CASTKVAGVSADTQYF. Full variable domain (remainder filled in from reference TRBV28 and TRBJ2-3): DVKVTQSSRYLVKRTGEKVFLECVQDMDHENMFWYRQDPGLGLRLIYFSYDVKMKEKGDIPEGYSVSREKKERFSLILESASTNQTSMYLCASTKVAGVSADTQYFGPGTRLTVL.

This clonotype was recorded once. DNA of the CDR3: TGTGCCAGCAGCTTGGCAACGACAGAAAACATTCAGTACTTC. Residues: CASSLATTENIQYF. The genes are TRBV5-6 and TRBJ2-4; the D gene is possibly TRBD1 (5 bases). V was cut by 0 bases and J by 5 bases, with 9 bases left in between. Germline lookup yields CDR1 SGHDT and CDR2 YYEEEE. The CDR3 covers 14 residues.

This clonotype was picked up many times. The chain employs TRBV6-2 or TRBV6-3 and TRBJ2-5, with TRBD2 matching 14 bases. From germline, CDR1 is MNHEY and CDR2 SVGEGT. Germline trimming cut 5 bases from V and 1 base from J; bases unmatched to any gene: 9. The CDR3 runs to 18 residues. The CDR3 sequence is CASSRRLAGGPGQETQYF. CDR3 nucleotide sequence: TGTGCCAGCAGTCGACGACTAGCGGGAGGGCCGGGCCAAGAGACCCAGTACTTC.

Many counts were recorded for this clonotype. The rearrangement links TRBV7-9 to TRBJ2-1; D possibly matches TRBD1 or TRBD2 (6 bases each). V was shortened by 5 bases and J by 5 bases, with 13 bases between the two germline ends. The CDR3 is 14 residues long. Germline V CDR1 and CDR2: SEHNR, FQNEAQ (reference sequence). CDR3 DNA sequence: TGTGCCAGCAGCCCACCGGGGGCCAACAATGAGCAGTTCTTC. Translation gives CASSPPGANNEQFF.

This clonotype was seen repeatedly, ten times or more. The chain is built from TRBV28 and TRBJ2-1; possibly TRBD1 or TRBD2 for D (7 bases each). The germline V and J ends were trimmed by 4 bases and 5 bases, with 15 bases remaining between them. Germline values: CDR1 MDHEN, CDR2 SYDVKM. The CDR3 runs 15 residues. CDR3 DNA: TGTGCCAGCAGTTCTCCCAGGGGGGGGGACAATGAGCAGTTCTTC. Protein product: CASSSPRGGDNEQFF.

The sample holds many counts of this clonotype. This rearrangement joins TRBV29-1 to TRBJ2-2, with TRBD1 matching over 8 bases. Germline CDR1 is SQVTM and CDR2 is ANQGSEA. J lost 1 base, V lost 6 bases, and 7 bases had no gene match. The CDR3 contains 15 residues. CDR3 region: CSVSRTGQNTGELFF. In DNA, the CDR3 is TGCAGCGTCTCCCGGACAGGGCAGAACACCGGGGAGCTGTTTTTT.